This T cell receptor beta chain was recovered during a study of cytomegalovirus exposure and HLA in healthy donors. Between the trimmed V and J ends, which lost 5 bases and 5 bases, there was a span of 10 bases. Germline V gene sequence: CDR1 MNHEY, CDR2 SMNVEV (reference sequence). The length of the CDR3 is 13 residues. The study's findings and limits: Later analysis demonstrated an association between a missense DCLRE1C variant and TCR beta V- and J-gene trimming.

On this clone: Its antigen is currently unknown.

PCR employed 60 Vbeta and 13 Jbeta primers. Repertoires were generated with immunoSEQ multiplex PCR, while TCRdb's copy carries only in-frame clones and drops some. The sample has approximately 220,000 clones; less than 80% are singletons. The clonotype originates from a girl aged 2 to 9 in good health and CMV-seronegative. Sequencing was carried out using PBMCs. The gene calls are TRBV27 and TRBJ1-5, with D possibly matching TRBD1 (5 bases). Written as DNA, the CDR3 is TGTGCCAGCAGTCTTACCAGGGATCAGCCCCAGCATTTT. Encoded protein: CASSLTRDQPQHF.